This entry is about one T cell receptor (beta chain). As yet, its antigen is unknown. The V end lost 4 bases, the J end lost 5 bases, and 12 bases lay between the germline ends. CDR1 and CDR2 (germline): SGDLS, YYNGEE. CDR3 length: 13 amino acids. The sample is drawn from a study of cytomegalovirus exposure and HLA in healthy donors. About the research overall: Unique TCR beta sequences numbering approximately 100 million came from 150 million to 200 million T cells in an earlier analysis. Regarding the study as a whole: Earlier results showed most TCR beta V segments being productive about 87% or about 30% of the time. Immune exposure information comprised only CMV serostatus.

The study ran its PCR with 60 Vbeta and 13 Jbeta primers. Libraries were prepared by immunoSEQ multiplex PCR; TCRdb keeps only in-frame clonotypes and omits some of them. The data show tens of thousands of clones, and the top ten clones hold 4.8%. The V gene is TRBV9, the J gene TRBJ2-5, with TRBD2 as a possible D gene (6 bases). Sequencing used PBMCs. The clonotype originates from a female donor in good health and CMV-seronegative. The CDR3 DNA reads TGTGCCAGCAGCAGAATTGGAGGGGAGACCCAGTACTTC. Translating gives CASSRIGGETQYF.